This T cell receptor beta chain was profiled in a study of T cell responses to AZD1222 COVID-19 vaccine. This table comes from immunoSEQ multiplex PCR, and its TCRdb copy is limited to in-frame clones, with some not included. The table shows around 140,000 clones, with roughly nine tenths occurring only once. Study-wide results and caveats: Only after the peak T cell response were repertoires sampled. Spike-specific TCR breadth and depth rose after two AZD1222 doses. There were vaccine-associated CD4 TCRs across spike, dominant at 160-218 and 743-854. The sample set comprised mostly white British donors with more females, and clonal diversity was possibly underestimated.

Between the trimmed V and J ends, which lost 8 bases and 2 bases, there was a span of 18 bases. CDR3 length equals 15 residues. CDR1 and CDR2 from the germline V gene are MNHEY and SVGAGI. Regarding this clone: Its antigen is unknown.

This receptor was obtained from an adult who received the AZD1222 COVID-19 vaccine. The sample consisted of peripheral blood, taken 28 days after the second AZD1222 dose. This chain joins TRBV6-5 and TRBJ1-1; D unclear. The CDR3 DNA sequence: TGTGCCAGCGGGGATATGAGGTGGATCAACACTGAAGCTTTCTTT. Translated: CASGDMRWINTEAFF.